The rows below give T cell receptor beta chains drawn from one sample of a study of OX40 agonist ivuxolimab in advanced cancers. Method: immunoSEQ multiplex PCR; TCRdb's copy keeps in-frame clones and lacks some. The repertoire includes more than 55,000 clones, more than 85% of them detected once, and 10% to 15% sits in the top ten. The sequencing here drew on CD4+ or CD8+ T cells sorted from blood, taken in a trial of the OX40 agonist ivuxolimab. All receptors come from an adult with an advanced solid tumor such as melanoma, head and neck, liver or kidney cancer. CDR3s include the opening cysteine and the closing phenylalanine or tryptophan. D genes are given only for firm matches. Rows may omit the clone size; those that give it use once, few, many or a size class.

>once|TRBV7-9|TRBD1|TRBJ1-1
TGTGCCAGCAGCTTGACAGGGGGTGGAGAAGAAGCTTTCTTT
CASSLTGGGEEAFF
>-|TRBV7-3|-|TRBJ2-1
TGTGCCAGCAGCTTAATGGGATACGATGAGCAGTTCTTC
CASSLMGYDEQFF
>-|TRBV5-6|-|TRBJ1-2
TGTGCCAGCAGCTGGGGCTCCTCTGGCTATGGCTACACCTTC
CASSWGSSGYGYTF
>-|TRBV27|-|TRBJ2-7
TGTGCCAGCAGTTTAGGCGCAGCCTCATCCTACGAGCAGTACTTC
CASSLGAASSYEQYF
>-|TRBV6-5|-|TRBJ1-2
TGTGCCAGCACACACAGCTATGGCTACACCTTC
CASTHSYGYTF
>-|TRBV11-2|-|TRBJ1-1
TGTGCCAGCAGCTTAGGGTGGAGGGAAAAGGTGAACACTGAAGCTTTCTTT
CASSLGWREKVNTEAFF
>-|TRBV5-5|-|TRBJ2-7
TGTGCCAGCAGCTTGGGTTACGAGCAGTACTTC
CASSLGYEQYF
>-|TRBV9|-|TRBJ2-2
TGTGCCAGCAGCCCTTGGACAGAAGCCTTTCTGAACACCGGGGAGCTGTTTTTT
CASSPWTEAFLNTGELFF
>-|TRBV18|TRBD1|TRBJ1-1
TGTGCCAGCCCACCACCGGACAGGGCTTTCGGCGTGATCTTT
CASPPPDRAFGVIF
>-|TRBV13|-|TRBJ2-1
TGTGCCAGCAGCTCCAACAACCCCCGGGAGAGCTCCTACAATGAGCAGTTCTTC
CASSSNNPRESSYNEQFF
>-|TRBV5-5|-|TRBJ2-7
TGTGCCAGCAGATCCGCGGGGTTCGAGCAGTACTTC
CASRSAGFEQYF
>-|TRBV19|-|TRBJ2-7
TGTGCCAGTAGTATAAATACGGGGCTCCGCTACGAGCAGTACTTC
CASSINTGLRYEQYF
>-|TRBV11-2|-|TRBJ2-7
TGTGCCAGCAGCTTAGTTTCCGGGAGCCCATCCTACGAGCAGTACTTC
CASSLVSGSPSYEQYF
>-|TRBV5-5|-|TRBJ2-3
TGTGCCAGCAGCTTGTTAGGGTGGGAAGATACGCAGTATTTT
CASSLLGWEDTQYF